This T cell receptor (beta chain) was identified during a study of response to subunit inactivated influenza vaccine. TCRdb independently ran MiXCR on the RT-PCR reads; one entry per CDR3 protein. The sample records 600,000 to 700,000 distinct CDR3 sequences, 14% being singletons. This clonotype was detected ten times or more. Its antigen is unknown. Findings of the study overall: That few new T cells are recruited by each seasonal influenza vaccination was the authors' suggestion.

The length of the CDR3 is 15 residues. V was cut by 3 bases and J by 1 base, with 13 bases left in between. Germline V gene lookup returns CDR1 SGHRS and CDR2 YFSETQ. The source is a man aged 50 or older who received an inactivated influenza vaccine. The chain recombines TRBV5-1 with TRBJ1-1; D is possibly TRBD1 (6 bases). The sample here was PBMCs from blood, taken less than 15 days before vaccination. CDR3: CASSSSGTTNTEAFF. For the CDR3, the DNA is TGCGCCAGCAGCTCTTCCGGGACAACGAACACTGAAGCTTTCTTT.